This TCR beta chain was captured by sequencing in a study of cytomegalovirus exposure and HLA in healthy donors. Primers for the PCR totalled 60 Vbeta and 13 Jbeta. How the authors handled the data: A later analysis tallied 65 million to 85 million unique TCR beta chains, approximately 10 million of them shared. TCRdb's copy holds only in-frame clones and misses some; the assay was immunoSEQ multiplex PCR. The D gene and trimming were derived from the DNA, and the V and J assignments and clone size from that table. Seen here are 150,000 or so clones, roughly 85% observed once, and the top ten hold roughly 1.5%. In its sample, this clone was seen once. Its antigen remains unknown. The CDR3 length is 17 residues. CDR1 and CDR2 from the germline V gene are KGHSH and LQKENI. The V end was cut by 3 bases, the J end by 3 bases, with 20 bases between. Notes on the study in general: On later analysis, the bulk of CMV-associated TCR beta chains appeared to be HLA-restricted.

The specimen was PBMCs. The V and J genes are TRBV18 and TRBJ2-5, with D perhaps matching TRBD2 (6 bases). The clonotype comes from a male donor in good health and CMV-seronegative. The CDR3 bases are TGTGCCAGCTCACCCCTCGAGGGTACCCGGGAGAAAGAGACCCAGTACTTC. Translating it yields CASSPLEGTREKETQYF.